The 18 T cell receptor beta chains reported below all come from one sample, sequenced in a study of T cells in Graves' hyperthyroidism and ophthalmopathy. Template material for amplifying TCR beta CDR3 regions consisted of RNA transcripts. Using the HTBI primer set, a first-round RT-PCR was run on the TCR CDR3. TCRdb reprocessed the multiplex PCR reads via MiXCR and lists one record per CDR3 protein. The repertoire consists of about 290,000 distinct CDR3 sequences, with around 15% occurring once and the leading ten covering just over 55%. The specimen was blood. The receptors stem from a woman in her sixties or seventies with Graves' ophthalmopathy.

The genes are TRBV4-3 and TRBJ1-6; D gene uncertain. This CDR3 has 14 amino acids. CDR1 and CDR2 from the germline V gene are LGHNA and YSLEER. V lost 2 bases and J lost 8, with 10 bases in between. DNA for the CDR3: TGCGCCAGCAGCCAAATGGACCCCGATTCACCCCTCCACTTT. This gives the protein CASSQMDPDSPLHF.

For this clonotype: The CDR3 end shows no conserved phenylalanine or tryptophan, and so a read error is likely. The rearrangement joins TRBV29-1 to TRBJ2-5; D remains ambiguous. The CDR3 extends over 13 amino acids. The germline V gene has CDR1 SQVTM and CDR2 ANQGSEA. V gave up 3 bases and J gave up 2 bases, with 10 bases separating them. The CDR3 sequence: CSVDVGSQETQYL. As DNA, the CDR3 is TGCAGCGTTGATGTGGGCTCACAAGAGACCCAGTACCTC.

This clonotype has only a few counts. This chain connects TRBV5-1 to TRBJ1-6; D gene uncertain. Trimming took 4 bases from V and 5 from J, leaving 10 bases between them. Germline CDR1 SGHRS, CDR2 YFSETQ. The CDR3 has 14 amino acids. The CDR3 nucleotides are TGCGCCAGCAGCCCGAGACCCGATAATTCACCCCTCCACTTT. Amino acid sequence: CASSPRPDNSPLHF.

Ten or more counts support this clonotype. The chain couples TRBV20-1 to TRBJ1-1, with D possibly matching TRBD1 (6 bases). Germline CDR1 is DFQATT and CDR2 is SNEGSKA (reference sequence). The CDR3 is 11 amino acids. V dropped 2 bases and J dropped 6 bases, with 7 bases sitting between them. The CDR3 sequence is CSARRTAEAFF. In DNA form, the CDR3 reads TGCAGTGCTAGACGGACAGCTGAAGCTTTCTTT.

The sample holds a few counts of this clonotype. As DNA, the CDR3 is TGTGCCAGCAATCAGGGATTTCTTTATGGCTACACCTTC. Translation: CASNQGFLYGYTF. This chain connects TRBV12-3 or TRBV12-4 to TRBJ1-2; D possibly corresponds to TRBD1 (5 bases). V dropped 7 bases and J dropped 5 bases, with 14 bases sitting between them. The CDR3 totals 13 residues.

This clonotype was observed many times. The chain carries TRBV2 and TRBJ2-7, with D possibly matching TRBD1 (5 bases). With 3 bases removed from V and 2 bases from J, the gap between germline ends came to 8 bases. CDR3 length: 13 residues. In germline, CDR1 is SNHLY, CDR2 FYNNEI. The CDR3 spells CASSETDPYEQYF. CDR3 DNA: TGTGCCAGCAGTGAGACAGACCCCTACGAGCAGTACTTC.

V is TRBV9 and J is TRBJ2-7; 10 positions match TRBD2. V lost 0 bases, J lost 0 bases, and 6 bases stayed unmatched. CDR3 length: 17 residues. The germline V gene encodes CDR1 SGDLS and CDR2 YYNGEE. CDR3 sequence (DNA): TGTGCCAGCAGCGTAGGGGGAGCGGGAGGGAGCTCCTACGAGCAGTACTTC. Protein: CASSVGGAGGSSYEQYF. Looking up the rest from reference TRBV9 and TRBJ2-7 gives the full variable domain: DSGVTQTPKHLITATGQRVTLRCSPRSGDLSVYWYQQSLDQGLQFLIQYYNGEERAKGNILERFSAQQFPDLHSELNLSSLELGDSALYFCASSVGGAGGSSYEQYFGPGTRLTVT.

The rearrangement uses TRBV6-1 and TRBJ2-1; D gene unclear. V lost 6 bases, J lost 0 bases, and 9 bases lay in between. Germline V gene lookup returns CDR1 MNHNS and CDR2 SASEGT. The CDR3 covers 14 residues. The DNA of the CDR3 is TGTGCCAGCAGCAATATAAGCTCCTACAATGAGCAGTTCTTC. Amino acids: CASSNISSYNEQFF.

This clonotype was seen only a few times. The rearrangement joins TRBV20-1 to TRBJ1-6, with D possibly matching TRBD1 (6 bases). With 3 bases removed from V and 4 bases from J, the gap between germline ends came to 13 bases. The CDR3 consists of 15 residues. Germline CDR1 reads DFQATT; CDR2 reads SNEGSKA (reference sequence). CDR3 sequence (DNA): TGCAGTGCTAGGGGTCTAGGACAGTATAATTCACCCCTCCACTTT. Translated: CSARGLGQYNSPLHF.

This clonotype was seen more than once but under ten times. CDR3 amino acids: CASSFGDRTDTQYF. The DNA of the CDR3 is TGTGCCAGCAGCTTTGGGGATCGTACAGATACGCAGTATTTT. The chain employs TRBV7-3 and TRBJ2-3; no reliable D call. The CDR3 runs to 14 residues. The ends were cut back, 3 bases at V and 3 bases at J, with 10 bases in the middle. The germline V gene encodes CDR1 SGHTA and CDR2 FQGTGA. Full variable domain (missing parts from reference TRBV7-3 and TRBJ2-3): GAGVSQTPSNKVTEKGKYVELRCDPISGHTALYWYRQSLGQGPEFLIYFQGTGAADDSGLPNDRFFAVRPEGSVSTLKIQRTERGDSAVYLCASSFGDRTDTQYFGPGTRLTVL.

This clonotype was seen many times. V and J are TRBV7-2 and TRBJ2-7; D may be TRBD1 (6 bases). Germline-derived CDR1 and CDR2 are SGHTA and FQGNSA. This CDR3 comprises 14 residues. With 5 bases removed from V and 3 bases from J, the gap between germline ends came to 14 bases. This chain's CDR3 is CASSRDRNNYEQYF. The CDR3 coding sequence is TGTGCCAGCAGCCGCGACAGGAACAACTACGAGCAGTACTTC.

CDR3 nucleotides: TGTGCCAGCAGCTCCCGGACCCACGGAGGTACCGGGGAGCTGTTTTTT. This codes for CASSSRTHGGTGELFF. The gene calls are TRBV7-9 and TRBJ2-2, with D possibly being TRBD2 (5 bases). CDR1 and CDR2 from the germline V gene are SEHNR and FQNEAQ (reference sequence). CDR3 size: 16 residues. V lost 4 bases to trimming and J lost 5 bases, with 17 bases between them. Variable domain in full (rest from reference TRBV7-9 and TRBJ2-2): DTGVSQNPRHKITKRGQNVTFRCDPISEHNRLYWYRQTLGQGPEFLTYFQNEAQLEKSRLLSDRFSAERPKGSFSTLEIQRTEQGDSAMYLCASSSRTHGGTGELFFGEGSRLTVL.

In this sample, this clonotype turned up many times. V and J are TRBV18 and TRBJ2-1, with 7 bases aligning to TRBD1. Germline CDR1 reads KGHSH; CDR2 reads LQKENI. The CDR3 has 13 amino acids. V was pared by 7 bases and J by 5 bases, with 5 bases of the junction left unmatched. Here the CDR3 DNA reads TGTGCCAGCTTGACAGGGTTGGACAATGAGCAGTTCTTC. Amino acids: CASLTGLDNEQFF.

The chain recombines TRBV29-1 with TRBJ2-1; TRBD1 aligns across 9 bases. CDR3 length: 15 residues. The V and J ends lost 2 bases and 6 bases, in that order; junction bases with no gene match: 8. Germline V gene sequence: CDR1 SQVTM, CDR2 ANQGSEA. The CDR3 region has the DNA TGCAGCGTTGAACGCGGGACAGGGCCTTCCAATGAGCAGTTCTTC. Translation: CSVERGTGPSNEQFF.

This clonotype was seen only a few times. V usage is TRBV27 and J usage is TRBJ2-3, with a weak D call TRBD1 (6 bases). Germline lookup yields CDR1 MNHEY and CDR2 SMNVEV (reference sequence). CDR3 length equals 15 residues. V lost 3 bases and J lost 7, with 17 bases in between. CDR3: CASSLGAAGTNTQYF. CDR3 bases: TGTGCCAGCAGTTTGGGGGCTGCAGGGACGAATACGCAGTATTTT.

This clonotype was seen a few times. The chain couples TRBV5-6 to TRBJ1-4, with 7 bases aligning to TRBD1. This CDR3 spans 14 amino acids. CDR1 is SGHDT and CDR2 is YYEEEE in the germline V gene. V lost 4 bases to trimming and J lost 10 bases; unmatched junction nucleotides: 10. CDR3 amino acids: CASSLRQGFGKLFF. The CDR3 DNA reads TGTGCCAGCAGCCTCCGACAGGGTTTCGGAAAACTGTTTTTT.

There are a few counts of this clonotype. This CDR3 reads CSVEGQGAGNEQFF. CDR3 sequence (DNA): TGCAGCGTTGAAGGACAGGGGGCTGGGAATGAGCAGTTCTTC. The rearrangement links TRBV29-1 to TRBJ2-1; 10 nucleotides line up with TRBD1. This CDR3 spans 14 amino acids. The germline CDR1 and CDR2 sequences are SQVTM and ANQGSEA. The V and J ends lost 1 base and 7 bases, in that order; junction bases with no gene match: 4.

This clonotype appeared many times. J is TRBJ1-1 and V is TRBV19; 9 bases fit TRBD1. This CDR3 spans 19 amino acids. The ends lost 4 bases at V and 5 bases at J; junction bases unmatched: 20. Germline assignment: CDR1 LNHDA and CDR2 SQIVND (reference sequence). CDR3 amino acids: CASSTLPGQGRLGGTEAFF. CDR3 DNA: TGTGCCAGTAGTACCCTTCCGGGACAGGGAAGGTTAGGAGGTACTGAAGCTTTCTTT.